These 28 T cell receptor beta chains originate from one sample sequenced in a study of T cell responses to AZD1222 COVID-19 vaccine. The protocol was immunoSEQ multiplex PCR, while the TCRdb copy is restricted to in-frame clones and leaves out a portion. The table includes under 100,000 clones, over 80% detected once. The sequenced sample was peripheral blood, obtained on day 0 of AZD1222 vaccination. The receptors were sampled from an adult in good health.

This chain links TRBV5-1 with TRBJ2-2; D possibly matches TRBD1 or TRBD2 (5 bases each). The CDR3 length is 15 residues. Germline CDR1 is SGHRS and CDR2 is YFSETQ. The V gene lost 0 bases and the J gene lost 6 bases, with 12 bases spanning the gap. This CDR3 is CASSLVRDLAGELFF. The CDR3 DNA reads as TGCGCCAGCAGCTTGGTACGGGACCTGGCCGGGGAGCTGTTTTTT.

This sequence joins TRBV11-3 and TRBJ2-2; no reliable D call. Trimming stripped 1 base from V and 4 bases from J, with 4 bases between. Germline lookup yields CDR1 SGHNT and CDR2 YENEEA. There are 13 residues in the CDR3. The CDR3: CASSLGPTGELFF. Written as DNA, the CDR3 is TGTGCCAGCAGCTTAGGACCCACCGGGGAGCTGTTTTTT.

The chain recombines TRBV10-3 with TRBJ2-3; 10 nucleotides line up with TRBD1. Unmatched junction bases numbered 4, after V lost 6 bases and J lost 1 base. This CDR3 region has 15 residues. Per the germline V gene, CDR1 is ENHRY and CDR2 is SYGVKD. This CDR3 is CAIRTGTGGTDTQYF. The CDR3 DNA follows: TGTGCCATCAGAACCGGGACAGGGGGCACAGATACGCAGTATTTT.

In this sample, this clone turned up once. V is TRBV19 and J is TRBJ2-3; 8 bases align to TRBD2. V trimming: 2 bases; J trimming: 6 bases; junction bases outside the gene matches: 7. Germline CDR1 reads LNHDA; CDR2 reads SQIVND (reference sequence). This CDR3 is built from 15 residues. The CDR3 DNA sequence: TGTGCCAGTAGTATAACTAGCGGCCGCGGGGATACGCAGTATTTT. Translating gives CASSITSGRGDTQYF.

This chain connects TRBV11-3 to TRBJ2-3; D ambiguous. The germline V gene has CDR1 SGHNT and CDR2 YENEEA. The CDR3 consists of 15 residues. Trimming pared 0 bases from V and 6 bases from J, leaving 13 bases between. The DNA for the CDR3 is TGTGCCAGCAGCTTAGAATGGGGTGATGAGGATACGCAGTATTTT. Protein sequence: CASSLEWGDEDTQYF. The complete variable domain, with remaining parts taken from reference TRBV11-3 and TRBJ2-3, reads EAGVVQSPRYKIIEKKQPVAFWCNPISGHNTLYWYLQNLGQGPELLIRYENEEAVDDSQLPKDRFSAERLKGVDSTLKIQPAELGDSAVYLCASSLEWGDEDTQYFGPGTRLTVL.

The chain recombines TRBV5-4 with TRBJ1-6, with no clear D. CDR1 and CDR2 from the germline V gene are SGHNT and YYREEE (reference sequence). Trimming took off 0 bases at V and 10 bases at J, with 5 bases between the two ends. This CDR3 spans 12 amino acids. The CDR3 sequence is CASSLDQSPLHF. DNA for the CDR3: TGTGCCAGCAGCTTGGACCAATCACCCCTCCACTTT. Using reference TRBV5-4 and TRBJ1-6 for the parts outside the CDR3, the full variable domain is ETGVTQSPTHLIKTRGQQVTLRCSSQSGHNTVSWYQQALGQGPQFIFQYYREEENGRGNFPPRFSGLQFPNYSSELNVNALELDDSALYLCASSLDQSPLHFGNGTRLTVT.

The chain uses TRBV28 and TRBJ2-5; D possibly corresponds to TRBD1 (6 bases). The germline CDR1 and CDR2 sequences are MDHEN and SYDVKM. The CDR3 totals 16 residues. The ends were cut back, 2 bases at V and 1 base at J, with 14 bases in the middle. CDR3 bases: TGTGCCAGCAGTTTAAACTCAGGGGATTTCCAAGAGACCCAGTACTTC. Translation: CASSLNSGDFQETQYF.

Only one count was recorded for this clone. V and J are TRBV27 and TRBJ2-3, with 12 bases that match TRBD2. The germline V gene encodes CDR1 MNHEY and CDR2 SMNVEV (reference sequence). V lost 6 bases, J lost 0 bases, and 1 base stayed unmatched. The CDR3 loop spans 15 amino acids. The CDR3 region has the DNA TGTGCCAGCAGCGGACTAGCGGGAAGCACAGATACGCAGTATTTT. Amino acids: CASSGLAGSTDTQYF.

The V call is TRBV5-4, the J call TRBJ2-1; D may match TRBD1 or TRBD2 (5 bases each). Germline CDR1 SGHNT, CDR2 YYREEE (reference sequence). The CDR3 extends over 14 amino acids. Trimming took 4 bases from V and 2 from J, leaving 10 bases between them. The CDR3 region has the DNA TGTGCCAGCAGCCCGGGGACGGCCTACAATGAGCAGTTCTTC. Protein product: CASSPGTAYNEQFF.

CDR3 residues: CASTLGVHNSPLHF. The CDR3 DNA is TGTGCCAGCACCCTCGGGGTCCATAATTCACCCCTCCACTTT. The chain recombines TRBV7-2 with TRBJ1-6; D remains unclear. The CDR3 consists of 14 residues. The ends were cut back, 7 bases at V and 5 bases at J, with 12 bases in the middle. Germline lookup yields CDR1 SGHTA and CDR2 FQGNSA.

The chain recombines TRBV28 with TRBJ2-3; D is undetermined. Germline V lookup: CDR1 MDHEN, CDR2 SYDVKM. With 2 bases removed from V and 2 bases from J, the gap between germline ends came to 14 bases. This CDR3 spans 16 amino acids. The DNA of the CDR3 is TGTGCCAGCAGTTTACGGGTAGCCCTCAACACAGATACGCAGTATTTT. Translation gives CASSLRVALNTDTQYF. Using reference TRBV28 and TRBJ2-3 for the parts outside the CDR3, the full variable domain is DVKVTQSSRYLVKRTGEKVFLECVQDMDHENMFWYRQDPGLGLRLIYFSYDVKMKEKGDIPEGYSVSREKKERFSLILESASTNQTSMYLCASSLRVALNTDTQYFGPGTRLTVL.

In DNA form, the CDR3 reads TGTGCCAGTATGGGGACTAGCGATACCTACGAGCAGTACTTC. This sequence encodes CASMGTSDTYEQYF. V usage is TRBV19 and J usage is TRBJ2-7; TRBD2 aligns across 10 bases. CDR1 LNHDA and CDR2 SQIVND come from the germline V gene (reference sequence). The CDR3 totals 14 residues. The ends lost 7 bases at V and 2 bases at J; junction bases unmatched: 5.

In this sample, this clone turned up a few times. J is TRBJ2-7 and V is TRBV28; 11 bases line up with TRBD2. Germline loops: CDR1 MDHEN, CDR2 SYDVKM. This CDR3 comprises 20 residues. After removal of 2 bases from V and 0 bases from J, the junction contained 15 bases not matched to a gene. CDR3 protein: CASSLGWGLAARKTSYEQYF. CDR3 DNA sequence: TGTGCCAGCAGTTTAGGGTGGGGACTAGCGGCAAGAAAAACCTCCTACGAGCAGTACTTC.

J is TRBJ1-5 and V is TRBV11-2; D gene ambiguous. Germline CDR1 is SGHAT and CDR2 is FQNNGV. Trimming stripped 2 bases from V and 4 bases from J, with 6 bases between. The CDR3 length is 13 residues. CDR3 residues: CASSLTRNQPQHF. Here the CDR3 DNA reads TGTGCCAGCAGCTTAACCAGAAATCAGCCCCAGCATTTT.

This clone was recorded a few times. The genes are TRBV5-4 and TRBJ1-2; 8 bases line up with TRBD1. This CDR3 spans 14 amino acids. V trimming: 4 bases; J trimming: 6 bases; junction bases outside the gene matches: 8. The germline gives CDR1 SGHNT, CDR2 YYREEE (reference sequence). The CDR3 is CASSGTGGGDGYTF. CDR3 nucleotide sequence: TGTGCCAGCAGCGGAACAGGGGGGGGCGATGGCTACACCTTC.

The chain employs TRBV24-1 and TRBJ2-3; the D gene is possibly TRBD2 (6 bases). V lost 8 bases and J 0 bases, leaving 8 bases between the germline ends. The CDR3 totals 13 residues. Germline V CDR1 and CDR2: KGHDR, SFDVKD. The CDR3 DNA follows: TGTGCCACCACAGGGACTAGCACAGATACGCAGTATTTT. It is translated as CATTGTSTDTQYF.

The chain uses TRBV2 and TRBJ1-2; 7 bases agree with TRBD1. Germline CDR1 SNHLY, CDR2 FYNNEI. J gave up 4 bases and V 10 bases, and 9 bases lay outside the gene matches. The CDR3 covers 13 residues. In nucleotides, the CDR3 is TGTGCCATTAGACAGGGTCTTGGCTATGGCTACACCTTC. Translation gives CAIRQGLGYGYTF.

The rearrangement joins TRBV5-1 to TRBJ1-3; D is possibly TRBD1 (5 bases). Germline-derived CDR1 and CDR2 are SGHRS and YFSETQ. The CDR3 has 16 amino acids. V lost 0 bases to trimming and J lost 0 bases, with 10 bases between them. CDR3 DNA: TGCGCCAGCAGCTTGGACAGGCTTAACTCTGGAAACACCATATATTTT. Translating gives CASSLDRLNSGNTIYF.

This clone has only one observation. The gene calls are TRBV2 and TRBJ1-2; D unclear. Trimming removed 5 bases at V and 8 bases at J, with 12 bases between. Germline values: CDR1 SNHLY, CDR2 FYNNEI. This CDR3 is built from 12 residues. The CDR3 DNA sequence: TGTGCCAGCAGTCCCGAAGGCGGCGGCTACACCTTC. Encoded protein: CASSPEGGGYTF.

The chain's CDR3 is CASAGRTENIQYF. The CDR3 nucleotides are TGTGCCAGCGCCGGCCGGACAGAAAACATTCAGTACTTC. The chain uses TRBV7-8 and TRBJ2-4, with D tentatively TRBD1 (6 bases). CDR3 size: 13 residues. Per germline, CDR1 SGHVS and CDR2 FQNEAQ. The V end was cut by 8 bases, the J end by 5 bases, with 13 bases between.

The V and J genes are TRBV7-8 and TRBJ1-5; TRBD1 matches 7 bases. Trimming at V came to 5 bases and at J to 2 bases, leaving 6 bases not matched to a gene. Per germline, CDR1 SGHVS and CDR2 FQNEAQ. The CDR3 runs 15 residues. CDR3 DNA: TGTGCCAGCAGCCGCGCCGGGACAGGCAATCAGCCCCAGCATTTT. This codes for CASSRAGTGNQPQHF.

V is TRBV18 and J is TRBJ2-5; D possibly corresponds to TRBD2 (7 bases). The V end lost 2 bases, the J end lost 4 bases, and 14 bases lay between the germline ends. Germline CDR1 and CDR2: KGHSH and LQKENI. This CDR3 has 15 amino acids. The CDR3 loop reads CASSPNQGGGETQYF. In DNA, the CDR3 is TGTGCCAGCTCACCAAACCAGGGAGGGGGAGAGACCCAGTACTTC.

The V call is TRBV6-5, the J call TRBJ2-1; 9 nucleotides align to TRBD2. V gave up 2 bases and J gave up 7 bases; unmatched junction bases: 9. This CDR3 is 16 amino acids long. Germline V gives CDR1 MNHEY, CDR2 SVGAGI. The CDR3 protein is CASSYDRGRAQNEQFF. Here the CDR3 DNA reads TGTGCCAGCAGTTACGATCGCGGGAGGGCCCAAAATGAGCAGTTCTTC.

This clone has a handful of counts. V gene TRBV2 combines with J gene TRBJ2-3, with D perhaps matching TRBD1 (6 bases). Trimming shortened V by 2 bases and J by 0 bases, and 18 bases separated the two germline ends. Per the germline V gene, CDR1 is SNHLY and CDR2 is FYNNEI. The CDR3 length is 18 residues. CDR3 sequence (DNA): TGTGCCAGCAGTGAATCCAGGGGCGGCTCCGACAGCACAGATACGCAGTATTTT. It yields the protein CASSESRGGSDSTDTQYF. The whole variable domain, remainder taken from reference TRBV2 and TRBJ2-3, is EPEVTQTPSHQVTQMGQEVILRCVPISNHLYFYWYRQILGQKVEFLVSFYNNEISEKSEIFDDQFSVERPDGSNFTLKIRSTKLEDSAMYFCASSESRGGSDSTDTQYFGPGTRLTVL.

V usage is TRBV7-9 and J usage is TRBJ2-3; TRBD1 is a possible D gene (6 bases). Germline CDR1 reads SEHNR; CDR2 reads FQNEAQ (reference sequence). The CDR3 has 14 amino acids. V was pared by 5 bases and J by 4 bases, with 13 bases between. CDR3 amino acids: CASSNTGLADTQYF. The CDR3 bases are TGTGCCAGCAGCAACACAGGGTTAGCAGATACGCAGTATTTT.

The chain has TRBV6-1 and TRBJ2-2, with 8 bases that match TRBD2. Germline assignment: CDR1 MNHNS and CDR2 SASEGT. The CDR3 loop spans 16 amino acids. Trimming cost V 3 bases and J 0 bases; bases outside gene matches: 3. The CDR3 protein is CASSDLGGANTGELFF. Written as DNA, the CDR3 is TGTGCCAGCAGTGACCTCGGGGGGGCGAACACCGGGGAGCTGTTTTTT.

The chain recombines TRBV5-1 with TRBJ2-7, with 7 bases matching TRBD1. Germline lookup yields CDR1 SGHRS and CDR2 YFSETQ. This CDR3 has 15 residues. V was clipped by 4 bases and J by 2 bases; unmatched bases: 9. In nucleotides, the CDR3 is TGCGCCAGCAGCACTAGGACAGGACCGACCTACGAGCAGTACTTC. This encodes CASSTRTGPTYEQYF.

This chain connects TRBV7-2 to TRBJ1-3; the match to TRBD1 covers 7 bases. J gave up 0 bases and V 1 base, and 12 bases lay outside the gene matches. Germline values: CDR1 SGHTA, CDR2 FQGNSA. The CDR3 spans 19 residues. The CDR3: CASSLGPGQSLGSGNTIYF. The CDR3, as DNA: TGTGCCAGCAGCTTAGGACCGGGACAGTCTCTAGGCTCTGGAAACACCATATATTTT.